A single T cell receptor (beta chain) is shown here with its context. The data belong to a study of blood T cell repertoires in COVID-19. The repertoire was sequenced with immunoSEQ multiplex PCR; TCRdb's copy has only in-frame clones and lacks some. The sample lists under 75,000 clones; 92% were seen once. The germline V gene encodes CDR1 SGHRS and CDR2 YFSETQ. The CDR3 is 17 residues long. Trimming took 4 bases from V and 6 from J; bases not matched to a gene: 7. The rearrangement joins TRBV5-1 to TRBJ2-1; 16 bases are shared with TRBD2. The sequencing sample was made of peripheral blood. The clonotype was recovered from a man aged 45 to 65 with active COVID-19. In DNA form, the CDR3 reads TGCGCCAGCAGCCCCTTAGGGACTAGCGGGGGGGTCAATGAGCAGTTCTTC. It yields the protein CASSPLGTSGGVNEQFF.